Following are 14 T cell receptor beta chains from one sample sequenced in a study of blood T cell repertoires in COVID-19. Sequencing used immunoSEQ multiplex PCR; TCRdb keeps in-frame clones, though not all of them. Here the sample spans more than 55,000 clones, around 88% being singletons. The sequenced material came from peripheral blood. The receptors shown here come from a woman in her 70s with acute or convalescent COVID-19.

V usage is TRBV7-3 and J usage is TRBJ2-3, with D possibly being TRBD2 (6 bases). Trimming shortened V by 0 bases and J by 3 bases, and 10 bases separated the two germline ends. The germline gives CDR1 SGHTA, CDR2 FQGTGA. The CDR3 sequence is 15 residues long. DNA for the CDR3: TGTGCCAGCAGCTTAACGGGGGGAGTGACAGATACGCAGTATTTT. Translation: CASSLTGGVTDTQYF.

This rearrangement joins TRBV9 to TRBJ2-7, with 12 bases fitting TRBD2. The CDR3 consists of 15 residues. Germline loops: CDR1 SGDLS, CDR2 YYNGEE. The V segment lost 1 base and the J segment 3 bases; nucleotides outside the gene matches: 2. The CDR3 protein is CASSVSTSGSYEQYF. The CDR3 coding sequence is TGTGCCAGCAGCGTATCGACTAGCGGGAGCTACGAGCAGTACTTC.

The J gene is TRBJ1-6, the V gene TRBV28; unclear D gene. The V end was cut by 6 bases, the J end by 8 bases, with 5 bases between. Germline CDR1 and CDR2: MDHEN and SYDVKM. This CDR3 has 11 amino acids. The CDR3 DNA follows: TGTGCCAGCAGCTCCGATTCACCCCTCCACTTT. This translates into CASSSDSPLHF.

V and J are TRBV3-1 (or the pseudogene TRBV3-2) and TRBJ2-3, with D uncertain. The V gene lost 0 bases and the J gene lost 4 bases, with 8 bases spanning the gap. This CDR3 has 14 residues. Germline-derived CDR1 and CDR2 are LGHDT and YNNKEL (reference sequence). CDR3 in amino acids: CASSQDPGSDTQYF. In DNA, the CDR3 is TGTGCCAGCAGCCAAGACCCGGGTTCAGATACGCAGTATTTT.

The chain couples TRBV27 to TRBJ1-1; 10 bases align to TRBD1. The V and J ends lost 5 bases and 1 base, in that order; junction bases with no gene match: 4. The CDR3 totals 15 residues. The germline CDR1 and CDR2 sequences are MNHEY and SMNVEV (reference sequence). The CDR3 loop is CASSPRTGGNTEAFF. CDR3 DNA sequence: TGTGCCAGCAGTCCCCGGACAGGGGGGAACACTGAAGCTTTCTTT.

The chain recombines TRBV28 with TRBJ2-7; possible D gene TRBD1, 5 bases. Trimming shortened V by 2 bases and J by 2 bases, and 13 bases separated the two germline ends. There are 15 residues in the CDR3. The V gene's germline CDR1 is MDHEN and CDR2 SYDVKM. CDR3 in DNA: TGTGCCAGCAGTTTAAAGGGGTGGATGGCCTACGAGCAGTACTTC. Its translation: CASSLKGWMAYEQYF.

The V and J genes are TRBV6-6 and TRBJ1-2, with 10 nucleotides matching TRBD1. The ends lost 7 bases at V and 4 bases at J; junction bases unmatched: 6. The CDR3 contains 14 residues. Germline CDR1 is MNHNY and CDR2 is SVGAGI (reference sequence). The CDR3 nucleotides are TGTGCCAGCATCCGGGACAGGGGAGCCTATGGCTACACCTTC. It yields the protein CASIRDRGAYGYTF.

The V gene is TRBV7-9, the J gene TRBJ2-5; D is perhaps TRBD1 (6 bases). Germline V gives CDR1 SEHNR, CDR2 FQNEAQ (reference sequence). V dropped 3 bases and J dropped 4 bases, with 21 bases sitting between them. The CDR3 is 17 residues long. CDR3 amino acids: CASSLEQGPLGAETQYF. The CDR3 DNA follows: TGTGCCAGCAGCTTGGAACAGGGTCCCTTAGGGGCAGAGACCCAGTACTTC.

In this sample, this clone turned up a few times. DNA for the CDR3: TGTGCCAGTAACGGCCAGGGGGTAAACTATGGCTACACCTTC. It is translated as CASNGQGVNYGYTF. The chain joins TRBV19 to TRBJ1-2; 7 nucleotides line up with TRBD1. The V segment lost 7 bases and the J segment 2 bases; nucleotides outside the gene matches: 7. This CDR3 contains 14 residues. Germline CDR1 LNHDA, CDR2 SQIVND (reference sequence).

Written as DNA, the CDR3 is TGTGCCAGCTCTCCCGGACAGGGGGCTTGGACCGGGGAGCTGTTTTTT. The encoded protein is CASSPGQGAWTGELFF. The chain joins TRBV18 to TRBJ2-2; 11 nucleotides agree with TRBD1. Trimming took 6 bases from V and 5 from J; bases not matched to a gene: 8. CDR1 KGHSH and CDR2 LQKENI come from the germline V gene. CDR3 size: 16 residues.

The rearrangement links TRBV4-1 to TRBJ2-7, with 7 bases matching TRBD1. The CDR3 length is 14 residues. With V trimmed by 1 base and J by 0 bases, 0 bases remained unmatched. CDR1 MGHRA and CDR2 YSYEKL come from the germline V gene. The CDR3 sequence is CASSQGDSSYEQYF. As DNA, the CDR3 is TGCGCCAGCAGCCAAGGGGACAGCTCCTACGAGCAGTACTTC.

This chain links TRBV30 with TRBJ1-1; 8 nucleotides match TRBD1. Germline CDR1 GTSNPN, CDR2 SVGIG (reference sequence). Germline trimming cut 5 bases from V and 4 bases from J; bases unmatched to any gene: 3. CDR3 length equals 12 residues. The CDR3 sequence: CAWGQGATEAFF. The CDR3 DNA reads as TGTGCCTGGGGGCAGGGGGCCACTGAAGCTTTCTTT.

The chain carries TRBV18 and TRBJ1-4; D ambiguous. The CDR3 totals 12 residues. CDR1 KGHSH and CDR2 LQKENI come from the germline V gene. V was shortened by 8 bases and J by 8 bases, with 12 bases between the two germline ends. The CDR3 nucleotides read TGTGCCAGCCAGGAGGGCGGGGAAAAACTGTTTTTT. Its protein product is CASQEGGEKLFF.

This chain uses TRBV27 with TRBJ2-5, with TRBD1 matching over 11 bases. Germline-derived CDR1 and CDR2 are MNHEY and SMNVEV (reference sequence). The CDR3 runs to 16 residues. Trimming cost V 3 bases and J 5 bases; bases outside gene matches: 8. CDR3 sequence reads: CASSLKGDRGGETQYF. CDR3 nucleotide sequence: TGTGCCAGCAGTTTGAAAGGGGACAGGGGGGGGGAGACCCAGTACTTC.